This TCR beta chain was recovered during a study of T-cell memory formation after mild COVID-19. As for the study in general: TCR clusters mostly belonged to single donors. Study-level points and caveats: Among clones contracting day 15 to 85, CD4/CD8 was balanced, whereas later expanders leaned CD4+.

The V gene lost 4 bases and the J gene lost 2 bases, with 14 bases spanning the gap. CDR1 is SEHNR, CDR2 FQNEAQ, per germline (reference sequence). The CDR3 contains 15 residues. As for this clonotype: What it recognizes is unknown.

TCRdb redid the calling of the 5' RACE reads with MiXCR, one entry per CDR3 protein. Here the sample spans 250,000 to 300,000 distinct CDR3 sequences, about 17% being singletons. Sequencing used PBMCs or a T cell subset sorted from them (not recorded which). The chain recombines TRBV7-9 with TRBJ2-5; D gene ambiguous. This clonotype was sampled from a man aged 18 to 35 who had mild COVID-19 (a few samples of this study predate the infection). Cell type and time point are not known. The CDR3 loop reads CASSSQLYSQETQYF. CDR3 nucleotide sequence: TGTGCCAGCAGCTCCCAGTTATACTCTCAAGAGACCCAGTACTTC.